This T cell receptor (beta chain) is from a study of blood T cell repertoires in COVID-19. Study-wide context: From T cells, B-cell-depleted T cells, or PBMCs came the material, which was cDNA or gDNA.

This clone has just one count. The CDR3 contains 16 residues. Germline CDR1 is SNHLY and CDR2 is FYNNEI. V lost 4 bases, J lost 3 bases, and 15 bases lay in between. As originally analysed: Reference gene primer amplification in the assay estimated nucleated cell counts. Only in-frame clones appear in the TCRdb table, and some are missing; sequencing was by immunoSEQ multiplex PCR. The V and J calls and the clone size are those of that table, but D and trimming were determined from the DNA. The sample lists around 200,000 clones, about 87% seen once, with approximately 6.2% in the top ten. The specimen sequenced was peripheral blood. The chain employs TRBV2 and TRBJ1-4; D is undetermined. This TCR was sampled from a man aged 60 to 69 who had recovered from COVID-19. DNA of the CDR3: TGTGCCAGCAGTGGTTTCCAGACGGGTGCTAATGAAAAACTGTTTTTT. Amino acids: CASSGFQTGANEKLFF.